This TCR beta chain was recovered during a study of blood T cell repertoires in COVID-19. Here immunoSEQ multiplex PCR was the method, and the copy in TCRdb shows in-frame clones only, minus some. The sample yields around 200,000 clones, approximately 87% seen once. V lost 1 base and J 2 bases, leaving 15 bases between the germline ends. CDR3 size: 16 residues. Germline CDR1 LGHNA, CDR2 YSLEER. The receptor was derived from a woman aged 60-75 years with COVID-19, enrolled during active disease. Sequences were obtained from peripheral blood. The rearrangement joins TRBV4-3 to TRBJ2-7; no reliable D call. The chain's CDR3 is CASSQVVSGSTYEQYF. The CDR3 DNA is TGCGCCAGCAGCCAAGTGGTGTCCGGGTCCACCTACGAGCAGTACTTC.